This T cell receptor (beta chain) originates from a study of shared clonotypes between healthy human individuals. Study-wide context: Plates per donor: three CD4 naive, three CD4 memory, two CD8 naive, one CD8 memory. General study points: A reduction in generation probabilities was seen for non-shared clonotypes relative to those shared by all four donors. Sampling included only blood; tissue repertoires likely differ.

Data came from immunoSEQ multiplex PCR; TCRdb stores just in-frame clones and leaves some out. The sample holds around 640,000 clones, approximately 96% seen once. CD8 cells classed as naive were CD45RO-negative and positively selected for CCR7, excluding terminally differentiated effector memory CD45RA+ cells. Each donor was a Caucasian adult residing in Nashville, Tennessee. Regarding this clone: The target antigen is unknown.

The sequenced material came from naive CD8+ T cells sorted from blood. The clonotype originates from a woman in her thirties in good health.

CDR3 in DNA: TGTGCCACTCTAGGGACCAATGAGCAGTTCTTC. This sequence encodes CATLGTNEQFF. The J gene is TRBJ2-1, the V gene TRBV10-3; D assignment may be TRBD1 or TRBD2 (5 bases each). The CDR3 is 11 amino acids. CDR1 ENHRY and CDR2 SYGVKD come from the germline V gene. Trimming left V 10 bases short and J 6 bases short, with 10 bases between.